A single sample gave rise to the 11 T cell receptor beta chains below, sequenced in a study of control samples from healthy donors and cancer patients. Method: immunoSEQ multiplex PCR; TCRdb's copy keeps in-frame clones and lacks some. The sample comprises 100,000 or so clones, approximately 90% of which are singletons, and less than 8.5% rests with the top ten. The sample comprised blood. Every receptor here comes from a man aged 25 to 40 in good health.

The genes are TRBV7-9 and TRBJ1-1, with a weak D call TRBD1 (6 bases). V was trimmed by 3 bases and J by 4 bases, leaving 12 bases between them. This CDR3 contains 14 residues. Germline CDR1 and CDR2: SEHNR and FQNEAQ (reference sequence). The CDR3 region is CASSFDRKGTEAFF. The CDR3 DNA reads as TGTGCCAGCAGCTTCGACAGGAAGGGCACTGAAGCTTTCTTT.

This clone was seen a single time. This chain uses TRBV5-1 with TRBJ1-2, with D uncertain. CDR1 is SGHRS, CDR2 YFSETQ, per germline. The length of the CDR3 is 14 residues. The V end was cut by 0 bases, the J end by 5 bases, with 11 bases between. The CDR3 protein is CASSLVASSYGYTF. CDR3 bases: TGCGCCAGCAGCTTGGTAGCCAGCTCTTATGGCTACACCTTC.

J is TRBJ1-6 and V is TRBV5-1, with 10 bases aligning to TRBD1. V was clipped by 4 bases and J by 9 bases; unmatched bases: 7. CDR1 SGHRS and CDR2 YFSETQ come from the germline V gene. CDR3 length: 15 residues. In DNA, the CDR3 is TGCGCCAGCAGCGGGTTGGGACAGGGGTTTTCACCCCTCCACTTT. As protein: CASSGLGQGFSPLHF.

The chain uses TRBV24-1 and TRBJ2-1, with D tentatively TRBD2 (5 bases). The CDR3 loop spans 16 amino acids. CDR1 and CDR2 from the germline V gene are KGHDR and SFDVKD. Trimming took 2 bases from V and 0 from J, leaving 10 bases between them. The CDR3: CATSDSDLGSYNEQFF. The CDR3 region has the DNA TGTGCCACCAGTGATTCGGACTTAGGCTCCTACAATGAGCAGTTCTTC.

The CDR3 DNA follows: TGTGCCAGCAGCTTAGTTTTCAAGCAGGGGGCTCGTTCACCCCTCCACTTT. Translation gives CASSLVFKQGARSPLHF. J is TRBJ1-6 and V is TRBV7-2; 8 positions agree with TRBD1. CDR3 length: 17 amino acids. Trimming removed 1 base from V and 9 bases from J; junction bases left unmatched: 11. Germline V gives CDR1 SGHTA, CDR2 FQGNSA.

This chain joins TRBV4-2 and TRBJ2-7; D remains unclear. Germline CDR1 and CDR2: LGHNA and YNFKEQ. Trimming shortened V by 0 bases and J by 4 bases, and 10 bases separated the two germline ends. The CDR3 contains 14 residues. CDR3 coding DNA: TGTGCCAGCAGCCAAGACGAAATACGATACGAGCAGTACTTC. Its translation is CASSQDEIRYEQYF.

The CDR3: CASSQVLASRSQETQYF. CDR3 bases: TGTGCCAGCAGCCAAGTTTTGGCCAGCCGTTCTCAAGAGACCCAGTACTTC. This chain joins TRBV14 and TRBJ2-5; no definite D call. The V gene lost 1 base and the J gene lost 2 bases, with 17 bases spanning the gap. The CDR3 contains 17 residues. In germline, CDR1 is SGHDN, CDR2 FVKESK.

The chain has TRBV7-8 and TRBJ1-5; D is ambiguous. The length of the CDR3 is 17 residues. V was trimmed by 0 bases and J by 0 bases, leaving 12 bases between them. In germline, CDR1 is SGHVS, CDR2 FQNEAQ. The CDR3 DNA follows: TGTGCCAGCAGCTTAGCCACAGCACCTTATAGCAATCAGCCCCAGCATTTT. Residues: CASSLATAPYSNQPQHF.

The CDR3 DNA reads as TGTGCCTGGAGTCTCGGGAGGAACACTGAAGCTTTCTTT. It is translated as CAWSLGRNTEAFF. The chain uses TRBV30 and TRBJ1-1, with no clear D. The ends were cut back, 2 bases at V and 1 base at J, with 8 bases in the middle. This CDR3 has 13 amino acids. CDR1 is GTSNPN and CDR2 is SVGIG in the germline V gene (reference sequence).

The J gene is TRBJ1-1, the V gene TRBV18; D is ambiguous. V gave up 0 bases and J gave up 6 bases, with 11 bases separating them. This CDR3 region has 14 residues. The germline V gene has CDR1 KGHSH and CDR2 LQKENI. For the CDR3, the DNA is TGTGCCAGCTCACCACCGAAGAGGTTCTCTGAAGCTTTCTTT. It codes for CASSPPKRFSEAFF. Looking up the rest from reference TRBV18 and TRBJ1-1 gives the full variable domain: NAGVMQNPRHLVRRRGQEARLRCSPMKGHSHVYWYRQLPEEGLKFMVYLQKENIIDESGMPKERFSAEFPKEGPSILRIQQVVRGDSAAYFCASSPPKRFSEAFFGQGTRLTVV.

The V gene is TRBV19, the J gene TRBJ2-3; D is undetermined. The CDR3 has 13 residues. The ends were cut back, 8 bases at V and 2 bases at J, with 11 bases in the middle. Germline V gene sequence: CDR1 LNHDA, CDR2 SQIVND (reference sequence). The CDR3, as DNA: TGTGCCAGTGGACGGATTATCACAGATACGCAGTATTTT. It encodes CASGRIITDTQYF.